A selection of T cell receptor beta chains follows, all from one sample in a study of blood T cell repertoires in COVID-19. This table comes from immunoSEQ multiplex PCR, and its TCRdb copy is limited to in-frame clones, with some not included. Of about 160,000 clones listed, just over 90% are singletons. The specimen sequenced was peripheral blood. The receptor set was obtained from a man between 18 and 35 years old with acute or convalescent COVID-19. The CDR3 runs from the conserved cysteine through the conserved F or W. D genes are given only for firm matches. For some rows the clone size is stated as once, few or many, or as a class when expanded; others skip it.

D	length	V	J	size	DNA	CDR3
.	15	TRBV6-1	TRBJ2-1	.	TGTGCCAGCAGTGATGAGGCTAGCTCCTACAATGAGCAGTTCTTC	CASSDEASSYNEQFF
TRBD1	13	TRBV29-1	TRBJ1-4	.	TGCAGCACACGACAGGGTGGAGATGAAAAACTGTTTTTT	CSTRQGGDEKLFF
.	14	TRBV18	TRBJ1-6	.	TGTGCCAGCTCGGGGAGCTCCTATAATTCACCCCTCCACTTT	CASSGSSYNSPLHF
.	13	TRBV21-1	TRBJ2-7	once	TGTGCCAGCAGCACGGACAGGGTGGGGGAGCAGTACTTC	CASSTDRVGEQYF
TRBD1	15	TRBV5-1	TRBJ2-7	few	TGCGCCAGCAGCGAGAGGACAGGGATCCTCTACGAGCAGTACTTC	CASSERTGILYEQYF
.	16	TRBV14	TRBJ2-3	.	TGTGCCAGCAGCCCCGCGCCAGGGTCAGGCACAGATACGCAGTATTTT	CASSPAPGSGTDTQYF
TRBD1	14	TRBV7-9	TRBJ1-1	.	TGTGCCAGCAGCAGGGGGACAGGGGGAACTGAAGCTTTCTTT	CASSRGTGGTEAFF
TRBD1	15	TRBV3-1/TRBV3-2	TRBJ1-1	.	TGTGCCAGCAGCCAGTGGACAGGGGTAGGCACTGAAGCTTTCTTT	CASSQWTGVGTEAFF
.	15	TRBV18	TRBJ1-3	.	TGTGCCAGCTCACTTCCAGGTAGCTCTGGAAACACCATATATTTT	CASSLPGSSGNTIYF
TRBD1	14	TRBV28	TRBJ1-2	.	TGTGCCAGCAGCACGACAGGGGGCGCCTATGGCTACACCTTC	CASSTTGGAYGYTF
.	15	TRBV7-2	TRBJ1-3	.	TGTGCCAGCAGCTTAGACGGGGGGATTGGAAACACCATATATTTT	CASSLDGGIGNTIYF
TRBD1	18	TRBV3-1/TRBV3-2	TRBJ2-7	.	TGTGCCAGCAGCCAAGAAGGGGGTTTAACGGGACAGGACCTCTTCCAGTACTTC	CASSQEGGLTGQDLFQYF
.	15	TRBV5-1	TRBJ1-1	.	TGCGCCAGCAGCTTGGAAGCGACGGTGAACACTGAAGCTTTCTTT	CASSLEATVNTEAFF
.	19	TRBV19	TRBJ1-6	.	TGTGCCAGTAGTACGATCCCATGGAGGGCCAGCTCCTATAATTCACCCCTCCACTTT	CASSTIPWRASSYNSPLHF
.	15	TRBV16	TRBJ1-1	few	TGTGCCAGCAGCCAATCGAGCAGACAGAACACTGAAGCTTTCTTT	CASSQSSRQNTEAFF
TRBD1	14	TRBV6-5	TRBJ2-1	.	TGTGCCAGCAGAATAGAGACAGGGAACAATGAGCAGTTCTTC	CASRIETGNNEQFF
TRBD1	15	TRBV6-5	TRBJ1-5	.	TGTGCCAGCAGCTTACAGGGGGATAGCAATCAGCCCCAGCATTTT	CASSLQGDSNQPQHF
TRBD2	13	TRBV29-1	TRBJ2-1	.	TGCAGCGCGCCTGAGCGGGGGGGAGTTGAGCAGTTCTTC	CSAPERGGVEQFF
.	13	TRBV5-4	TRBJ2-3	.	TGTGCCAGCAGCCCTCCCGGAGGGAATACGCAGTATTTT	CASSPPGGNTQYF
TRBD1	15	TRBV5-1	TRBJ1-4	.	TGCGCCAGCAGCTTACGGACAGGGGAGAATGAAAAACTGTTTTTT	CASSLRTGENEKLFF
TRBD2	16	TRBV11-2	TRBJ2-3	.	TGTGCCAGCATGAGACTAGCGGGAGGGGGGGCAGATACGCAGTATTTT	CASMRLAGGGADTQYF
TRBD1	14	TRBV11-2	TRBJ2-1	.	TGTGCCAGCACCTGGACAGGGTACTACAATGAGCAGTTCTTC	CASTWTGYYNEQFF
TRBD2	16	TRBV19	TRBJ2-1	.	TGTGCCAGTAGTAGTCGACTAGCGGGGCTCTACAATGAGCAGTTCTTC	CASSSRLAGLYNEQFF
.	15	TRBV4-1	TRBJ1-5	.	TGCGCCAGCAGCCTCCAGGAACGTACCAATCAGCCCCAGCATTTT	CASSLQERTNQPQHF
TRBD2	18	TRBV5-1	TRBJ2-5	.	TGCGCCAGCAGGCGAGAGTCGGGGACTAGCGGACTGTATGAGACCCAGTACTTC	CASRRESGTSGLYETQYF
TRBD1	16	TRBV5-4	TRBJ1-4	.	TGTGCCAGCAGCTGGACTGGACAGGGCGCTAATGAAAAACTGTTTTTT	CASSWTGQGANEKLFF
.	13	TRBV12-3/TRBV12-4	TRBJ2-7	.	TGTGCCAGCCGTCCGGACATCACCTACGAGCAGTACTTC	CASRPDITYEQYF
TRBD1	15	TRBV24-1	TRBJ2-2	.	TGTGCCACCAGTGCAGGGGGAAGGAGCACCGGGGAGCTGTTTTTT	CATSAGGRSTGELFF
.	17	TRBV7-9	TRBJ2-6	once	TGTGCCAGCAGCCCCTGGGGTTCCAGGGCTGGGGCCAACGTCCTGACTTTC	CASSPWGSRAGANVLTF
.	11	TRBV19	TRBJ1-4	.	TGTGCCAGTTCCGCCGGTGAAAAACTGTTTTTT	CASSAGEKLFF
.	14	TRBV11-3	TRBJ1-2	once	TGTGCCAGCAGCTCTGACAGTCTAAACTATGGCTACACCTTC	CASSSDSLNYGYTF
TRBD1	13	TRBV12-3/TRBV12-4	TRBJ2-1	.	TGTGCCAGCAGTGTAACAGGGGACGGTGAGCAGTTCTTC	CASSVTGDGEQFF
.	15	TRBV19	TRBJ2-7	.	TGTGCCAGTAGTATAGTCCACACAGGCTCCTACGAGCAGTACTTC	CASSIVHTGSYEQYF
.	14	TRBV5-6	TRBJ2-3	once	TGTGCCAGCAGCTCGGGACGGCGGGGAGATACGCAGTATTTT	CASSSGRRGDTQYF
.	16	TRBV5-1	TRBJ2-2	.	TGCGCCAGCAGCTTGTCTCCCGGGAGTATATCCGGGGAGCTGTTTTTT	CASSLSPGSISGELFF
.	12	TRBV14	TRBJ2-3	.	TGTGCCAGCAGCCCCTCTACGGGTACGCAGTATTTT	CASSPSTGTQYF
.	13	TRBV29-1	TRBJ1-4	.	TGCAGCGGACTCTGGGGTGGGGCAGAAAAACTGTTTTTT	CSGLWGGAEKLFF
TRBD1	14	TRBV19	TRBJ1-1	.	TGTGCCAGTAGCCGGGACAGGGGATGGGCTGAAGCTTTCTTT	CASSRDRGWAEAFF
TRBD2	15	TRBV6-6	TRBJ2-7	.	TGTGCCAGCAGCCCGGGGACTAGCGGGGACTACGAGCAGTACTTC	CASSPGTSGDYEQYF
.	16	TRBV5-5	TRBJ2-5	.	TGTGCCAGCAGCCCACGGACAGCTCAAGGTTCCGAGACCCAGTACTTC	CASSPRTAQGSETQYF
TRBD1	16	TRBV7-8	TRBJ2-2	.	TGTGCCAGCAGCTCGAATCCGGGACAGGGGACCGGGGAGCTGTTTTTT	CASSSNPGQGTGELFF
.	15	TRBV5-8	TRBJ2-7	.	TGTGCCAGCAGCTTGGTCGCTGCGGGTTTCCACGAGCAGTACTTC	CASSLVAAGFHEQYF
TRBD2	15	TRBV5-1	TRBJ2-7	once	TGCGCCAGCAGCTTACGGACTAGCGGGGAAGGTGAGCAGTACTTC	CASSLRTSGEGEQYF
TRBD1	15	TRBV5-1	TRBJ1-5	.	TGCGCCAGCAGGGGAGGGACAGGCGAGGATCAGCCCCAGCATTTT	CASRGGTGEDQPQHF
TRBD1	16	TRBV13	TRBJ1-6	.	TGTGCCAGCAGCTGGACAGGTGACTCCTATAATTCACCCCTCCACTTT	CASSWTGDSYNSPLHF